The 5 T cell receptor beta chains presented below share a single source sample, sequenced in a study of shared clonotypes between healthy human individuals. The naive CD8 subset, CD45RO-negative cells positively selected for CCR7, excluded terminally differentiated effector memory CD45RA+ cells. Measured with immunoSEQ multiplex PCR; TCRdb has only the in-frame clones, and not every one. The sample has about 2,200,000 clones; roughly 91% are singletons. What was sequenced was naive CD8+ T cells from PBMCs. The receptors shown here come from a man in his late teens or twenties in good health. Some clones in this sample may be carry-over from other donors' samples.

The chain joins TRBV28 to TRBJ2-2; possible D gene TRBD1, 7 bases. Trimming stripped 8 bases from V and 7 bases from J, with 20 bases between. The CDR3 length is 15 residues. Germline assignment: CDR1 MDHEN and CDR2 SYDVKM. The CDR3 DNA follows: TGTGCCAGCGTTAATGCAGGGGGGCTTAGCGGGGAGCTGTTTTTT. Residues: CASVNAGGLSGELFF.

The genes are TRBV7-9 and TRBJ1-2, with D possibly matching TRBD1 (6 bases). Germline CDR1 and CDR2: SEHNR and FQNEAQ (reference sequence). The CDR3 is made up of 14 amino acids. Trimming removed 4 bases at V and 2 bases at J, with 11 bases between. The CDR3 DNA reads TGTGCCAGCAGCTCGAACAGGGAGAACTATGGCTACACCTTC. It yields the protein CASSSNRENYGYTF.

The DNA for the CDR3 is TGTGCCAGCCCGCCCCTAATAGGGCCCTCCTACGAGCAGTACTTC. It specifies CASPPLIGPSYEQYF. V usage is TRBV5-8 and J usage is TRBJ2-7; no definite D call. The ends were cut back, 7 bases at V and 0 bases at J, with 17 bases in the middle. Germline V gene sequence: CDR1 SGHTS, CDR2 YDEGEE. CDR3 length: 15 amino acids.

The CDR3 sequence is CASSPAGGSIRSEQFF. The DNA of the CDR3 is TGTGCCAGCAGCCCAGCGGGAGGGAGTATTCGGAGTGAGCAGTTCTTC. The V and J genes are TRBV7-9 and TRBJ2-1, with 10 bases identical to TRBD2. Germline values: CDR1 SEHNR, CDR2 FQNEAQ (reference sequence). With V trimmed by 5 bases and J by 9 bases, 13 bases remained unmatched. This CDR3 spans 16 amino acids.

V gene TRBV25-1 combines with J gene TRBJ2-5; 7 bases align to TRBD1. Germline V gives CDR1 MGHDK, CDR2 SYGVNS. Trimming cost V 4 bases and J 4 bases; bases outside gene matches: 3. CDR3 size: 13 residues. CDR3 nucleotides: TGTGCCAGCAGTGGAACAGGGGTAGAGACCCAGTACTTC. As protein: CASSGTGVETQYF.